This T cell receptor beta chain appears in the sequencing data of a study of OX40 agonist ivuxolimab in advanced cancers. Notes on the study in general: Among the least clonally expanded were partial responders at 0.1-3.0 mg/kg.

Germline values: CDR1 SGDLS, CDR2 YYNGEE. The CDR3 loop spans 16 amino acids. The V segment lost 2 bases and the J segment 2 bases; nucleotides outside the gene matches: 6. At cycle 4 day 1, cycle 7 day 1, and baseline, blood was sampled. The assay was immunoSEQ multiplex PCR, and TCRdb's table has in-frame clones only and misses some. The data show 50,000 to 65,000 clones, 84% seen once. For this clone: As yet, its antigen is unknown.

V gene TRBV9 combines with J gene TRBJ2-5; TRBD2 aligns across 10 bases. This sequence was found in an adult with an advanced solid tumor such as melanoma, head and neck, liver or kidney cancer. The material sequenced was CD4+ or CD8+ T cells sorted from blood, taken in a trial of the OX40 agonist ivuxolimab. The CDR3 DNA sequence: TGTGCCAGCAGCGTCGGACTAGCGGAGGGACAAGAGACCCAGTACTTC. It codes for CASSVGLAEGQETQYF.